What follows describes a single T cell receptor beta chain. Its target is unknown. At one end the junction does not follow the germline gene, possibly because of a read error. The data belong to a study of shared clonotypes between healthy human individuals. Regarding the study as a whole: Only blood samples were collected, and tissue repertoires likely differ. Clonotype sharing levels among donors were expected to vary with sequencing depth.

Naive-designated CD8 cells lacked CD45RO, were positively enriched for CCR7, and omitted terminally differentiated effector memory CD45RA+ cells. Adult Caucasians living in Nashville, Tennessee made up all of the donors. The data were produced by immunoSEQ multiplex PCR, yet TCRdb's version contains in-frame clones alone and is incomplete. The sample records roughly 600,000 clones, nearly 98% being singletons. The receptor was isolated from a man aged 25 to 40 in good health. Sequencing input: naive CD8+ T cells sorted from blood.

The CDR3 bases are TGCGCCAGCAGCTTAGACAGTGAGTCCTCCAATGAGCAGTTCTTC. It is translated as CASSLDSESSNEQFF. This chain joins TRBV5-1 and TRBJ2-1; D possibly corresponds to TRBD1 (5 bases). This CDR3 contains 15 residues. From germline, CDR1 is SGHRS and CDR2 YFSETQ. Using reference TRBV5-1 and TRBJ2-1 for the parts outside the CDR3, the full variable domain is KAGVTQTPRYLIKTRGQQVTLSCSPISGHRSVSWYQQTPGQGLQFLFEYFSETQRNKGNFPGRFSGRQFSNSRSEMNVSTLELGDSALYLCASSLDSESSNEQFFGPGTRLTVL.